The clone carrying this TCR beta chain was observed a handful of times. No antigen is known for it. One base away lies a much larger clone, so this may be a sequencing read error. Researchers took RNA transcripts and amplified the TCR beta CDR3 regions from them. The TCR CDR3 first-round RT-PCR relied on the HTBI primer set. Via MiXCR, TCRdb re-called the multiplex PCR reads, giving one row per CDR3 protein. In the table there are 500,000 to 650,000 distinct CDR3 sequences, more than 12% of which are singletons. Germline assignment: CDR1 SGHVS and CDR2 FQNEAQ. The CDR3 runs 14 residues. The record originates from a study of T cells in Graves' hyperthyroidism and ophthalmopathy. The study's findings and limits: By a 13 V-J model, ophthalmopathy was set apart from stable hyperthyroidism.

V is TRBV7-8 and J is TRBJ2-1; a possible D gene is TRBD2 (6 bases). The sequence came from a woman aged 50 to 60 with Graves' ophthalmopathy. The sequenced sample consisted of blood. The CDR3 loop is CASSQRRGRDEKFF. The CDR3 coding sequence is TGTGCCAGCAGTCAAAGGAGGGGTAGGGATGAGAAGTTCTTC. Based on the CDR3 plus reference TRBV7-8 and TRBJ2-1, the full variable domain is GAGVSQSPRYKVAKRGQDVALRCDPISGHVSLFWYQQALGQGPEFLTYFQNEAQLDKSGLPSDRFFAERPEGSVSTLKIQRTQQEDSAVYLCASSQRRGRDEKFFGPGTRLTVL.